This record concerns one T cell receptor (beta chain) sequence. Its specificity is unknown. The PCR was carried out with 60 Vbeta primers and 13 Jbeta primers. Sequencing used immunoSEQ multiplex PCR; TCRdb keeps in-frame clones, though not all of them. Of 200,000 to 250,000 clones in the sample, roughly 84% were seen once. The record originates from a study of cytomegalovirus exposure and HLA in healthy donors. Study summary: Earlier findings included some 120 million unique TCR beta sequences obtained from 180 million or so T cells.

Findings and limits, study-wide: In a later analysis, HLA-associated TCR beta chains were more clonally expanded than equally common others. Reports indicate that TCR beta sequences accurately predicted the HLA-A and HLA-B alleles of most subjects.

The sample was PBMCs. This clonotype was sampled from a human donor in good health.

CDR3: CASSWGQGAAFQETQYF. The CDR3, as DNA: TGTGCCAGCAGCTGGGGGCAGGGGGCGGCCTTTCAAGAGACCCAGTACTTC. The J gene is TRBJ2-5, the V gene TRBV7-8, with 8 positions matching TRBD1. The germline V gene has CDR1 SGHVS and CDR2 FQNEAQ. The CDR3 spans 17 residues. Trimming removed 4 bases from V and 2 bases from J; junction bases left unmatched: 12.